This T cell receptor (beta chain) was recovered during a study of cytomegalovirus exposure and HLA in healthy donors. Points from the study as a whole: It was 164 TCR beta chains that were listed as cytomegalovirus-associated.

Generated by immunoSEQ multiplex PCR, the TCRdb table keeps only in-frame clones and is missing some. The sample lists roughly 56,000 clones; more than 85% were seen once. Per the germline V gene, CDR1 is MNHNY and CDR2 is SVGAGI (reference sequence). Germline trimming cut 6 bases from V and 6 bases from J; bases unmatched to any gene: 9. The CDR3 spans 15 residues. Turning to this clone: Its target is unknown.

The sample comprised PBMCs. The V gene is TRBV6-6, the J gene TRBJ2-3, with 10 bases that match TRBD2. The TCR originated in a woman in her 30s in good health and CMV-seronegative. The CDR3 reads CASSSTSGMVDTQYF. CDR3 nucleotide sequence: TGTGCCAGCAGCTCAACTAGCGGGATGGTCGATACGCAGTATTTT.